A selection of T cell receptor beta chains follows, all from one sample in a study of regulatory T cells in long-lasting Graves disease. TCRdb redid the calling of the multiplex PCR reads with MiXCR, one entry per CDR3 protein. The sample holds about 530,000 distinct CDR3 sequences, about 15% seen once. These sequences were also reported in another study, on T cells in Graves' hyperthyroidism and ophthalmopathy.

The material sequenced was peripheral blood mononuclear cells (PBMCs), taken at new diagnosis, from a patient treated with antithyroid drugs. These receptors were collected from a woman aged 40-65 years with Graves disease. CDR3s include the opening cysteine and the closing phenylalanine or tryptophan. D genes are given only for firm matches. Size values are once, few and many counts, or a class for expanded clones, and some rows have none.

D	size	V	J	CDR3	DNA
NA	few	TRBV6-1	TRBJ1-6	CATFWGSGADNSPLHF	TGTGCCACCTTTTGGGGATCAGGCGCCGATAATTCACCCCTCCACTTT
TRBD1	many	TRBV12-3/TRBV12-4	TRBJ1-4	CASSNRGLYEKLFF	TGTGCCAGCAGCAACAGGGGGCTCTATGAAAAACTGTTTTTT
TRBD1	NA	TRBV19	TRBJ1-1	CASSIGQGNTEAFF	TGTGCCAGTAGTATAGGACAGGGGAACACTGAAGCTTTCTTT
NA	NA	TRBV6-1	TRBJ2-1	CASKGERGGEGYNEQFF	TGTGCCAGCAAGGGGGAAAGGGGGGGGGAGGGGTACAATGAGCAGTTCTTC
NA	many	TRBV2	TRBJ1-4	CASSEMGSNEKLFF	TGTGCCAGCAGTGAAATGGGGTCTAATGAAAAACTGTTTTTT
NA	many	TRBV11-3	TRBJ1-1	CASSSYATEAFF	TGTGCCAGCAGCTCATATGCCACTGAAGCTTTCTTT
TRBD1	many	TRBV6-1	TRBJ2-2	CASSDTGQTTGELFF	TGTGCCAGCAGCGACACGGGACAGACCACCGGGGAGCTGTTTTTT
NA	NA	TRBV2	TRBJ2-6	CASRNSRARAGITGANVLTF	TGTGCCAGCAGAAACTCAAGGGCGAGGGCGGGGATCACTGGGGCCAACGTCCTGACTTTC
NA	many	TRBV7-2	TRBJ1-1	CASSSPGQNTEAFF	TGTGCCAGCAGCTCGCCGGGACAGAACACTGAAGCTTTCTTT
TRBD1	many	TRBV5-4	TRBJ1-1	CALTDRERIIGTEAFF	TGTGCCCTAACCGACAGGGAGAGGATCATAGGCACTGAAGCTTTCTTT
NA	few	TRBV5-6	TRBJ2-1	CASSSDEGDHYNEQFF	TGTGCCAGCAGCTCGGATGAGGGGGACCACTACAATGAGCAGTTCTTC
NA	few	TRBV11-2	TRBJ2-3	CASSLDPGPDTQYF	TGTGCCAGCAGCCTGGACCCGGGACCAGATACGCAGTATTTT
TRBD2	few	TRBV12-3/TRBV12-4	TRBJ2-1	CASSSLAGGGNEQFF	TGTGCCAGCAGTTCGCTAGCGGGGGGTGGTAATGAGCAGTTCTTC
NA	many	TRBV2	TRBJ2-3	CATAFGTDTQYF	TGTGCCACCGCTTTCGGCACAGATACGCAGTATTTT
NA	few	TRBV28	TRBJ1-3	CASRIPNSGNTIYF	TGTGCCAGCAGAATACCTAACTCTGGAAACACCATATATTTT
NA	NA	TRBV14	TRBJ1-2	CASSQVGYGYTF	TGTGCCAGCAGCCAAGTTGGGTATGGCTACACCTTC
NA	many	TRBV5-1	TRBJ2-1	CASSFQAGSPYNEQFF	TGCGCCAGCAGCTTTCAAGCAGGGAGTCCCTACAATGAGCAGTTCTTC
NA	many	TRBV2	TRBJ1-1	CASNVAGASTEAFF	TGTGCCAGCAATGTGGCAGGGGCAAGCACTGAAGCTTTCTTT
TRBD1	many	TRBV2	TRBJ1-3	CASSSSGTALSGNTIYF	TGTGCCAGCAGTTCCTCCGGGACAGCCCTCTCTGGAAACACCATATATTTT
TRBD2	few	TRBV19	TRBJ2-1	CASRTSGRDEQFF	TGTGCCAGTCGGACTAGCGGCCGTGATGAGCAGTTCTTC
TRBD1	many	TRBV7-8	TRBJ1-6	CASSLDRQGNSPLHF	TGTGCCAGCAGCTTAGATCGACAGGGAAATTCACCCCTCCACTTT
NA	few	TRBV27	TRBJ2-2	CASSLFAANTGELFF	TGTGCCAGCAGTTTATTCGCGGCGAACACCGGGGAGCTGTTTTTT
NA	many	TRBV5-4	TRBJ2-7	CASSLPGAAGEQYF	TGTGCCAGCAGCTTGCCGGGGGCCGCGGGCGAGCAGTACTTC
NA	NA	TRBV5-6	TRBJ1-5	CASSFNGRSNQPQHF	TGTGCCAGCAGCTTTAACGGCCGTAGCAATCAGCCCCAGCATTTT
NA	NA	TRBV7-2	TRBJ1-2	CASSLMVDYGYTF	TGTGCCAGCAGCTTAATGGTGGACTATGGCTACACCTTC
TRBD1	few	TRBV13	TRBJ1-2	CASSLGGQSYGYTF	TGTGCCAGCAGCTTAGGGGGACAGTCCTATGGCTACACCTTC
TRBD1	few	TRBV5-6	TRBJ1-2	CASSLPHRDRGYGYTF	TGTGCCAGCAGCTTGCCACACCGGGACAGGGGCTATGGCTACACCTTC
NA	many	TRBV15	TRBJ1-5	CATSRESPSYQGKVQPQHF	TGTGCCACCAGCAGAGAGAGTCCCTCCTATCAGGGGAAGGTTCAGCCCCAGCATTTT
NA	many	TRBV18	TRBJ1-1	CASSPLAEAFF	TGTGCCAGCTCACCGTTAGCTGAAGCTTTCTTT
NA	many	TRBV12-3/TRBV12-4	TRBJ1-1	CASSFGIMNTEAFF	TGTGCCAGCAGCTTTGGGATTATGAACACTGAAGCTTTCTTT
NA	few	TRBV2	TRBJ2-7	CASSSATYEQYF	TGTGCCAGCAGTTCTGCTACCTACGAGCAGTACTTC
NA	few	TRBV6-2/TRBV6-3	TRBJ1-3	CASSEASGFGNTIYF	TGTGCCAGCAGTGAAGCGTCGGGGTTTGGAAACACCATATATTTT
TRBD1	NA	TRBV27	TRBJ1-1	CASSYQGADTEAFF	TGTGCCAGCAGTTATCAGGGGGCGGACACTGAAGCTTTCTTT
TRBD2	many	TRBV5-1	TRBJ2-1	CASRGPKGGGAYNEQFF	TGCGCCAGCAGGGGCCCGAAGGGCGGGGGGGCCTACAATGAGCAGTTCTTC